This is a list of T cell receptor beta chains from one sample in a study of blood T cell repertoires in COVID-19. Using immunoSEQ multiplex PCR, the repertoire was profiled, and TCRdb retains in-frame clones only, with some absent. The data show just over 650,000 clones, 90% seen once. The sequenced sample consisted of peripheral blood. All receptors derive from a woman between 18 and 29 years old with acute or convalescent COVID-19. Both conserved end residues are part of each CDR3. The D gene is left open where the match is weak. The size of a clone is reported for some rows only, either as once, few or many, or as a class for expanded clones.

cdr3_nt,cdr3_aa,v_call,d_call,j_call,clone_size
TGTGCCAGCAGTCTTTACAGGGTAGATCAGCCCCAGCATTTT,CASSLYRVDQPQHF,TRBV28,-,TRBJ1-5,-
TGTGCCTGGAGGAGGGCCTCTACAGGGGCCCACTATGGCTACACCTTC,CAWRRASTGAHYGYTF,TRBV30,TRBD1,TRBJ1-2,-
TGTGCCAGCAGTGAAGAGGGGACACATACCTACGAGCAGTACTTC,CASSEEGTHTYEQYF,TRBV2,-,TRBJ2-7,-
TGTGCCAGCAGCCAAGACGCGGTCTCCTACGAGCAGTACTTC,CASSQDAVSYEQYF,TRBV4-2,-,TRBJ2-7,-
TGTGCCAGCAGTGATTCCTCTAGCGGGCCCGAGACCCAGTACTTC,CASSDSSSGPETQYF,TRBV25-1,TRBD2,TRBJ2-5,-
TGTGCCAGCAGCTTAGCTGGCCTTGGAAACACCATATATTTT,CASSLAGLGNTIYF,TRBV7-8,-,TRBJ1-3,-
TGCGCCAGCAGCCAAGAGGGGACAGGGAACTATGGCTACACCTTC,CASSQEGTGNYGYTF,TRBV4-1,TRBD1,TRBJ1-2,once
TGCGCCAGCAGCTTGGAGGGAGGGTCCCGGGAGCTGTTTTTT,CASSLEGGSRELFF,TRBV5-1,TRBD2,TRBJ2-2,few
TGTGCCAGCAGTTTATTTCGCCTAATCGGGAGGATTGGCTACACCTTC,CASSLFRLIGRIGYTF,TRBV28,-,TRBJ1-2,once
TGCGCCAGCAGTACGGGTAGGCAGGGGGAGAACACTGAAGCTTTCTTT,CASSTGRQGENTEAFF,TRBV5-1,TRBD1,TRBJ1-1,-
TGTGCCACCAGTGATCTTCCGGTCCCCCCCTCAGGTTTCAGTGAAGCTTTCTTT,CATSDLPVPPSGFSEAFF,TRBV24-1,-,TRBJ1-1,once
TGTGCCAGCAGCCAGGGACAGGGGGCGCGTGGCTACACCTTC,CASSQGQGARGYTF,TRBV7-9,TRBD1,TRBJ1-2,-
TGTGCCAGCAATACAGGGGTGCAATTTGATGGCTACACCTTC,CASNTGVQFDGYTF,TRBV28,TRBD1,TRBJ1-2,-
TGCGCCAGCAGTTTCGACAGGGGGAATGAAAAACTGTTTTTT,CASSFDRGNEKLFF,TRBV10-2,TRBD1,TRBJ1-4,-
TGTGCCTGGAGTGTACTAGGTCAGCCCCAGCATTTT,CAWSVLGQPQHF,TRBV30,-,TRBJ1-5,-
TGTGCCAGCAGTGAAGGGGGTCCAGGGGCGCAGGGCTACACCTTC,CASSEGGPGAQGYTF,TRBV6-1,-,TRBJ1-2,-
TGTGCCTGGAGTGTGTCCGGGGCCTACGAGCAGTACTTC,CAWSVSGAYEQYF,TRBV30,-,TRBJ2-7,-
TGTGCCAGCAGTCAGGGAGGGGGCCAAGAGACCCAGTACTTC,CASSQGGGQETQYF,TRBV9,-,TRBJ2-5,-